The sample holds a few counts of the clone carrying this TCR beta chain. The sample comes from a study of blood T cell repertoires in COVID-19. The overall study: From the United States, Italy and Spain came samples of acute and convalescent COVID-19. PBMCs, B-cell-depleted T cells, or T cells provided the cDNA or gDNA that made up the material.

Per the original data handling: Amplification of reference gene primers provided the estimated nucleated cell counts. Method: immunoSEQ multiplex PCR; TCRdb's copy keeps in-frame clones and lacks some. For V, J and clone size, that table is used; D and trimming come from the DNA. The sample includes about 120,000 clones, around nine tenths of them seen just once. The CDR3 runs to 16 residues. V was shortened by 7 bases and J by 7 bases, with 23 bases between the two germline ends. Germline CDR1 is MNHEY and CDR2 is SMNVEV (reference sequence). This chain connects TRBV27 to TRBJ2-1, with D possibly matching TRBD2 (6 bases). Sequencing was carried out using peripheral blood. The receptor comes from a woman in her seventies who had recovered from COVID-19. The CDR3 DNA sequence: TGTGCCAGCACCGTAGGGAGGAATGAGCCCAATAATGAGCAGTTCTTC. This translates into CASTVGRNEPNNEQFF.